These 31 T cell receptor beta chains share one sample of origin, sequenced in a study of blood T cell repertoires in COVID-19. Here immunoSEQ multiplex PCR was the method, and the copy in TCRdb shows in-frame clones only, minus some. The table has about 150,000 clones, approximately 83% seen once. Sequencing used peripheral blood. The receptors stem from an older man who had recovered from COVID-19.

This chain joins TRBV3-1 (or the pseudogene TRBV3-2) and TRBJ1-4; 7 nucleotides align to TRBD1. Germline V gene lookup returns CDR1 LGHDT and CDR2 YNNKEL (reference sequence). The CDR3 runs to 15 residues. V lost 4 bases, J lost 4 bases, and 6 bases stayed unmatched. The CDR3 sequence: CASSLRTGLNEKLFF. CDR3 DNA: TGTGCCAGCAGCCTACGGACAGGACTTAATGAAAAACTGTTTTTT.

The rearrangement links TRBV4-3 to TRBJ2-3; the match to TRBD1 covers 9 bases. The length of the CDR3 is 14 residues. Germline V gene data show CDR1 as LGHNA and CDR2 as YSLEER. Trimming cost V 4 bases and J 4 bases; bases outside gene matches: 3. The CDR3 spells CASSPGQGPDTQYF. CDR3 sequence (DNA): TGCGCCAGCAGCCCAGGACAGGGGCCAGATACGCAGTATTTT.

This clone was picked up one time. The genes are TRBV30 and TRBJ1-1; the D gene is possibly TRBD1 (5 bases). Germline CDR1 is GTSNPN and CDR2 is SVGIG (reference sequence). The V end was cut by 3 bases, the J end by 3 bases, with 8 bases between. The CDR3 contains 12 residues. The CDR3 spells CAWRGGYTEAFF. CDR3 in DNA: TGTGCCTGGAGGGGGGGGTACACTGAAGCTTTCTTT. Drawing the rest from reference TRBV30 and TRBJ1-1, the complete variable domain is SQTIHQWPATLVQPVGSPLSLECTVEGTSNPNLYWYRQAAGRGLQLLFYSVGIGQISSEVPQNLSASRPQDRQFILSSKKLLLSDSGFYLCAWRGGYTEAFFGQGTRLTVV.

J is TRBJ2-1 and V is TRBV5-4, with 10 nucleotides matching TRBD2. The ends lost 0 bases at V and 5 bases at J; junction bases unmatched: 2. Per the germline V gene, CDR1 is SGHNT and CDR2 is YYREEE (reference sequence). The CDR3 is made up of 15 amino acids. CDR3 in amino acids: CASSLGGLADNEQFF. CDR3 coding DNA: TGTGCCAGCAGCTTGGGAGGACTAGCGGACAATGAGCAGTTCTTC.

The chain joins TRBV7-9 to TRBJ2-3; 7 bases map to TRBD1. V shed 4 bases, J shed 7 bases, and the junction held 8 bases outside the gene matches. Germline lookup yields CDR1 SEHNR and CDR2 FQNEAQ (reference sequence). This CDR3 has 14 amino acids. The CDR3 DNA is TGTGCCAGCAGCTCCGGACAGGCCTCAAATACGCAGTATTTT. Its translation is CASSSGQASNTQYF.

This chain uses TRBV7-9 with TRBJ2-3; TRBD2 matches at 11 bases. V lost 3 bases, J lost 4 bases, and 12 bases stayed unmatched. The CDR3 spans 18 residues. Germline-derived CDR1 and CDR2 are SEHNR and FQNEAQ (reference sequence). The CDR3 DNA sequence: TGTGCCAGCAGCTTCCCCAAAGAAACTAGCGGGAGAGCAGATACGCAGTATTTT. Amino acid sequence: CASSFPKETSGRADTQYF.

The chain couples TRBV14 to TRBJ2-1, with 7 positions matching TRBD2. The CDR3 contains 14 residues. V was pared by 0 bases and J by 11 bases, with 7 bases of the junction left unmatched. Germline V lookup: CDR1 SGHDN, CDR2 FVKESK. CDR3 bases: TGTGCCAGCAGCCAAGAAGCTAGCGGAATTAAGCAGTTCTTC. This codes for CASSQEASGIKQFF. The entire variable domain, with the rest obtained from reference TRBV14 and TRBJ2-1, is as follows: EAGVTQFPSHSVIEKGQTVTLRCDPISGHDNLYWYRRVMGKEIKFLLHFVKESKQDESGMPNNRFLAERTGGTYSTLKVQPAELEDSGVYFCASSQEASGIKQFFGPGTRLTVL.

V is TRBV5-1 and J is TRBJ2-7, with D possibly TRBD1 on 6 matching bases. Germline CDR1 reads SGHRS; CDR2 reads YFSETQ. The CDR3 has 14 residues. Between the trimmed V and J ends, which lost 3 bases and 5 bases, there was a span of 15 bases. The CDR3 region has the DNA TGCGCCAGCAGCTCAAACCTCAGGGGTCACGAGCAGTACTTC. This sequence encodes CASSSNLRGHEQYF.

The chain has TRBV6-1 and TRBJ2-7, with a tentative D call TRBD2 (5 bases). This CDR3 region has 11 residues. V lost 5 bases, J lost 6 bases, and 8 bases lay in between. CDR1 is MNHNS, CDR2 SASEGT, per germline. CDR3 loop: CASSTGIEQYF. CDR3 bases: TGTGCCAGCAGTACGGGGATCGAGCAGTACTTC.

V and J are TRBV10-3 and TRBJ2-1, with D possibly being TRBD2 (7 bases). Germline CDR1 is ENHRY and CDR2 is SYGVKD. Deletions cut 2 bases from V and 1 base from J, with 15 bases between. The CDR3 extends over 17 amino acids. CDR3 in amino acids: CAISEPDGGASYNEQFF. CDR3 DNA sequence: TGTGCCATCAGTGAGCCGGATGGGGGGGCATCCTACAATGAGCAGTTCTTC.

The chain couples TRBV7-2 to TRBJ2-1; D remains unclear. The CDR3 has 13 residues. The V gene lost 4 bases and the J gene lost 0 bases, with 4 bases spanning the gap. Germline lookup yields CDR1 SGHTA and CDR2 FQGNSA. The chain's CDR3 is CASSSFSYNEQFF. In DNA form, the CDR3 reads TGTGCCAGCAGCTCCTTCTCCTACAATGAGCAGTTCTTC.

The rearrangement uses TRBV2 and TRBJ2-5, with a weak D call TRBD2 (6 bases). V shed 5 bases and J shed 4 bases, with 17 bases lying between them. CDR1 is SNHLY and CDR2 is FYNNEI in the germline V gene. The CDR3 spans 15 residues. This chain's CDR3 is CASSPRTKSGETQYF. DNA of the CDR3: TGTGCCAGCAGTCCCCGGACTAAGTCAGGAGAGACCCAGTACTTC. The full variable domain, its missing parts supplied by reference TRBV2 and TRBJ2-5, is EPEVTQTPSHQVTQMGQEVILRCVPISNHLYFYWYRQILGQKVEFLVSFYNNEISEKSEIFDDQFSVERPDGSNFTLKIRSTKLEDSAMYFCASSPRTKSGETQYFGPGTRLLVL.

V and J are TRBV7-2 and TRBJ1-6, with 9 bases that match TRBD1. V lost 4 bases and J lost 10; bases outside the gene matches: 5. The CDR3 sequence is 14 residues long. Germline assignment: CDR1 SGHTA and CDR2 FQGNSA. This CDR3 reads CASSSRTGESPLHF. As DNA, the CDR3 is TGTGCCAGCAGCTCTAGGACAGGGGAATCACCCCTCCACTTT.

The chain combines TRBV30 with TRBJ2-1, with 7 bases matching TRBD2. The CDR3 covers 14 residues. With V trimmed by 3 bases and J by 2 bases, 4 bases remained unmatched. Germline CDR1 reads GTSNPN; CDR2 reads SVGIG (reference sequence). CDR3 nucleotides: TGTGCCTGGAGCCCGGGAGGACCCTACAATGAGCAGTTCTTC. Its translation is CAWSPGGPYNEQFF.

CDR3 DNA sequence: TGCGCCAGCAGCCGGACGGACAGGGCGGGCGAGGGAGGCTACACCTTC. Amino acids: CASSRTDRAGEGGYTF. The chain recombines TRBV5-1 with TRBJ1-2, with 8 bases that match TRBD1. Germline V gene lookup returns CDR1 SGHRS and CDR2 YFSETQ. V lost 4 bases, J lost 8 bases, and 16 bases stayed unmatched. This CDR3 spans 16 amino acids.

This clone was recorded once. The chain couples TRBV7-2 to TRBJ2-7; TRBD1 aligns across 8 bases. The CDR3 has 14 residues. CDR1 SGHTA and CDR2 FQGNSA come from the germline V gene. Trimming cost V 5 bases and J 1 base; bases outside gene matches: 4. The CDR3 DNA reads as TGTGCCAGCAGCATCCACAGGGGGTCCTACGAGCAGTACTTC. It translates to CASSIHRGSYEQYF.

The V call is TRBV5-1, the J call TRBJ2-7, with D perhaps TRBD2 (6 bases). Germline V lookup: CDR1 SGHRS, CDR2 YFSETQ. The CDR3 totals 14 residues. V was pared by 4 bases and J by 7 bases, with 18 bases between. CDR3 region: CASSPLGGRGEQYF. The CDR3 DNA is TGCGCCAGCAGCCCCCTGGGGGGTAGAGGAGAGCAGTACTTC.

This clone appeared once. The V gene is TRBV12-3 or TRBV12-4, the J gene TRBJ2-2; D unclear. The CDR3 extends over 13 amino acids. The V end was cut by 5 bases, the J end by 5 bases, with 9 bases between. In DNA form, the CDR3 reads TGTGCCAGCAGTCCGATACAAACCGGGGAGCTGTTTTTT. Translation gives CASSPIQTGELFF.

V gene TRBV5-1 combines with J gene TRBJ2-5; TRBD2 aligns across 8 bases. This CDR3 contains 17 residues. Looked up from germline, CDR1 is SGHRS and CDR2 is YFSETQ. The V and J ends lost 3 bases and 1 base, in that order; junction bases with no gene match: 11. CDR3 protein: CASSSGGQGTVQETQYF. The DNA of the CDR3 is TGCGCCAGCAGCTCGGGAGGGCAGGGGACGGTCCAAGAGACCCAGTACTTC.

In its sample, this clone was seen a few times. The CDR3 loop reads CASSTRLAGNEQFF. The CDR3 coding sequence is TGTGCCAGCAGTACCCGACTAGCTGGGAATGAGCAGTTCTTC. The chain combines TRBV2 with TRBJ2-1, with TRBD2 identical over 7 bases. This CDR3 has 14 residues. V shed 5 bases and J 7 bases; nucleotides not matched to a gene: 8. Germline CDR1 and CDR2: SNHLY and FYNNEI.

V gene TRBV5-4 combines with J gene TRBJ2-1; TRBD2 matches at 8 bases. Germline CDR1 is SGHNT and CDR2 is YYREEE (reference sequence). The trim removed 4 bases at V and 0 bases at J, leaving 6 bases unmatched. CDR3 length equals 16 residues. CDR3 loop: CASSPSGSVSYNEQFF. CDR3 DNA: TGTGCCAGCAGCCCAAGCGGGAGTGTCTCCTACAATGAGCAGTTCTTC.

This chain connects TRBV3-1 (or the pseudogene TRBV3-2) to TRBJ1-1; D remains ambiguous. V was cut by 1 base and J by 1 base, with 13 bases left in between. The CDR3 runs to 16 residues. CDR1 LGHDT and CDR2 YNNKEL come from the germline V gene (reference sequence). This CDR3 is CASSQGSGGENTEAFF. The CDR3 DNA follows: TGTGCCAGCAGCCAAGGGTCCGGAGGTGAGAACACTGAAGCTTTCTTT.

This chain connects TRBV14 to TRBJ2-7, with TRBD2 matching over 7 bases. Germline V lookup: CDR1 SGHDN, CDR2 FVKESK. With V trimmed by 3 bases and J by 4 bases, 15 bases remained unmatched. The CDR3 runs 17 residues. As DNA, the CDR3 is TGTGCCAGCAGCCATGGTGGGGGAGGGCGACTACTTTACGAGCAGTACTTC. Its translation: CASSHGGGGRLLYEQYF. Full variable domain (remainder filled in from reference TRBV14 and TRBJ2-7): EAGVTQFPSHSVIEKGQTVTLRCDPISGHDNLYWYRRVMGKEIKFLLHFVKESKQDESGMPNNRFLAERTGGTYSTLKVQPAELEDSGVYFCASSHGGGGRLLYEQYFGPGTRLTVT.

The J gene is TRBJ1-4, the V gene TRBV7-2; D not certain. The CDR3 spans 14 residues. V shed 2 bases and J shed 0 bases, with 4 bases lying between them. CDR1 and CDR2 from the germline V gene are SGHTA and FQGNSA. CDR3 sequence: CASSLRATNEKLFF. The CDR3 DNA reads TGTGCCAGCAGCTTACGAGCAACTAATGAAAAACTGTTTTTT.

The chain has TRBV19 and TRBJ1-1; D possibly corresponds to TRBD1 (5 bases). CDR3 length: 13 amino acids. Trimming shortened V by 5 bases and J by 7 bases, and 14 bases separated the two germline ends. Germline CDR1 and CDR2: LNHDA and SQIVND (reference sequence). CDR3 protein: CASSHRGEGEAFF. CDR3 nucleotides: TGTGCCAGTAGTCACCGGGGGGAGGGTGAAGCTTTCTTT.

The sample holds a few counts of this clone. The chain has TRBV19 and TRBJ1-1; 9 nucleotides agree with TRBD1. The germline V gene encodes CDR1 LNHDA and CDR2 SQIVND (reference sequence). The CDR3 totals 14 residues. V shed 10 bases and J 0 bases; nucleotides not matched to a gene: 6. This CDR3 reads CATSTGGMNTEAFF. The CDR3 DNA sequence: TGTGCCACCTCCACAGGGGGCATGAACACTGAAGCTTTCTTT.

The chain combines TRBV9 with TRBJ2-3; D is possibly TRBD1 (6 bases). The CDR3 is 15 residues long. V was shortened by 0 bases and J by 4 bases, with 12 bases between the two germline ends. CDR1 SGDLS and CDR2 YYNGEE come from the germline V gene. The CDR3 nucleotides are TGTGCCAGCAGCGTAGATGGCAGGGGCCCAGATACGCAGTATTTT. This sequence encodes CASSVDGRGPDTQYF.

The chain carries TRBV2 and TRBJ1-1; 9 bases are shared with TRBD1. The CDR3 runs 16 residues. Germline V gene sequence: CDR1 SNHLY, CDR2 FYNNEI. J was trimmed by 5 bases and V by 2 bases; bases with no gene match: 9. This CDR3 is CASSELGQGPGTEAFF. The CDR3 region has the DNA TGTGCCAGCAGTGAACTTGGACAGGGGCCGGGGACTGAAGCTTTCTTT.

In its sample, this clone was seen a few times. The chain is built from TRBV28 and TRBJ2-7; TRBD1 matches 8 bases. The CDR3 covers 16 residues. The V gene's germline CDR1 is MDHEN and CDR2 SYDVKM. V lost 6 bases and J lost 7; bases outside the gene matches: 17. CDR3 DNA: TGTGCCAGCAGCAGGACAGGGACTCTCCAAGCGAGTGAGCAGTACTTC. It encodes CASSRTGTLQASEQYF.

This clone was detected only once. V and J are TRBV5-1 and TRBJ2-1; possible D gene TRBD2, 6 bases. Trimming stripped 8 bases from V and 4 bases from J, with 13 bases between. This CDR3 spans 13 amino acids. In germline, CDR1 is SGHRS, CDR2 YFSETQ. CDR3 sequence: CASSTEGYNEQFF. The CDR3 coding sequence is TGCGCCAGTTCGACGGAGGGGTACAATGAGCAGTTCTTC.

The chain links TRBV2 to TRBJ2-3; TRBD2 aligns across 7 bases. The CDR3 spans 15 residues. V was clipped by 7 bases and J by 2 bases; unmatched bases: 9. Germline assignment: CDR1 SNHLY and CDR2 FYNNEI. This chain's CDR3 is CASTRASGYTDTQYF. CDR3 DNA sequence: TGTGCCAGCACACGGGCTAGCGGTTACACAGATACGCAGTATTTT.